Shown below are 6 T cell receptor beta chains from a single sample sequenced in a study of blood T cell repertoires in COVID-19. The protocol was immunoSEQ multiplex PCR, while the TCRdb copy is restricted to in-frame clones and leaves out a portion. The sample has 200,000 to 250,000 clones, about 82% seen once; the top ten hold roughly 12%. Sequencing was carried out using peripheral blood. These receptor sequences come from a man older than 75 with acute or convalescent COVID-19.

About this clone: Distinct nucleotide sequences in the sample also encode this CDR3. The rearrangement links TRBV18 to TRBJ1-1; 9 nucleotides match TRBD1. Looked up from germline, CDR1 is KGHSH and CDR2 is LQKENI. The CDR3 is made up of 14 amino acids. Germline trimming cut 3 bases from V and 4 bases from J; bases unmatched to any gene: 3. For the CDR3, the DNA is TGTGCCAGCTCACCTCTGGACAGGGGCACTGAAGCTTTCTTT. This codes for CASSPLDRGTEAFF.

The chain couples TRBV28 to TRBJ1-2, with D perhaps TRBD1 (5 bases). The CDR3 extends over 13 amino acids. V was clipped by 3 bases and J by 8 bases, with 13 bases between them. The germline gives CDR1 MDHEN, CDR2 SYDVKM. DNA of the CDR3: TGTGCCAGCAGTTTCCCCCTCGGGGGAGGCTACACCTTC. It translates to CASSFPLGGGYTF.

This clone was seen many times. The same CDR3 arises from other DNA sequences in this sample as well. The V and J genes are TRBV9 and TRBJ2-2, with D tentatively TRBD2 (5 bases). This CDR3 region has 15 residues. V lost 0 bases and J lost 4, with 10 bases in between. CDR1 and CDR2 (germline): SGDLS, YYNGEE. The CDR3 coding sequence is TGTGCCAGCAGCGTAGATCGGGCGGGCACCGGGGAGCTGTTTTTT. It codes for CASSVDRAGTGELFF. Supplemented by reference TRBV9 and TRBJ2-2, the full variable domain reads DSGVTQTPKHLITATGQRVTLRCSPRSGDLSVYWYQQSLDQGLQFLIQYYNGEERAKGNILERFSAQQFPDLHSELNLSSLELGDSALYFCASSVDRAGTGELFFGEGSRLTVL.

This chain uses TRBV27 with TRBJ1-1; D uncertain. The V gene's germline CDR1 is MNHEY and CDR2 SMNVEV (reference sequence). Trimming stripped 5 bases from V and 1 base from J, with 8 bases between. This CDR3 has 13 residues. The CDR3 protein is CASSPRSNTEAFF. The CDR3 DNA is TGTGCCAGCAGTCCGAGGTCGAACACTGAAGCTTTCTTT.

The chain uses TRBV2 and TRBJ1-3; D uncertain. The V gene's germline CDR1 is SNHLY and CDR2 FYNNEI. This CDR3 contains 14 residues. With 8 bases removed from V and 2 bases from J, the gap between germline ends came to 13 bases. The CDR3 region is CASRRSIAGNTIYF. The CDR3 coding sequence is TGTGCCAGCCGGAGATCCATCGCTGGAAACACCATATATTTT.

This clone was picked up a small number of times. This chain connects TRBV7-2 to TRBJ1-3; tentative D call: TRBD1 (5 bases). Trimming removed 1 base at V and 3 bases at J, with 10 bases between. The CDR3 contains 15 residues. The germline V gene has CDR1 SGHTA and CDR2 FQGNSA. Written as DNA, the CDR3 is TGTGCCAGCAGCTTAGTACCGGGGGATGGAAACACCATATATTTT. Translation gives CASSLVPGDGNTIYF.